These 15 T cell receptor beta chains were sequenced from one sample in a study of T cell responses to AZD1222 COVID-19 vaccine. The assay was immunoSEQ multiplex PCR, and TCRdb's table has in-frame clones only and misses some. The sample consists of more than 85,000 clones, around 90% of them appearing once. The specimen was peripheral blood, collected on day 0 of AZD1222 vaccination. The receptors here all came from an adult in good health.

The CDR3 protein is CASSRSGDRTYEQYF. DNA for the CDR3: TGTGCCAGCAGTCGTAGCGGGGACCGGACCTACGAGCAGTACTTC. The chain couples TRBV7-2 to TRBJ2-7; 8 nucleotides agree with TRBD2. The germline V gene has CDR1 SGHTA and CDR2 FQGNSA. This CDR3 is built from 15 residues. The V gene end was trimmed by 6 bases and the J gene end by 2 bases; junction bases not matched to a gene: 9.

The CDR3 nucleotides are TGTGCCACCAGTGATTTCCTCGGACTAGCGGGAGCCCCGAATGAGCAGTTCTTC. Its protein is CATSDFLGLAGAPNEQFF. The chain links TRBV24-1 to TRBJ2-1, with 13 nucleotides matching TRBD2. The length of the CDR3 is 18 residues. Per germline, CDR1 KGHDR and CDR2 SFDVKD. V lost 1 base to trimming and J lost 7 bases; unmatched junction nucleotides: 9.

This clone has a handful of counts. This rearrangement joins TRBV20-1 to TRBJ1-4; D is unresolved. V lost 6 bases, J lost 5 bases, and 7 bases lay in between. CDR3 size: 11 residues. CDR1 is DFQATT and CDR2 is SNEGSKA in the germline V gene (reference sequence). CDR3 region: CSAVTNEKLFF. The DNA of the CDR3 is TGCAGTGCGGTGACGAATGAAAAACTGTTTTTT.

The chain carries TRBV5-1 and TRBJ1-1; possibly TRBD1 for D (6 bases). Germline CDR1 and CDR2: SGHRS and YFSETQ. The CDR3 consists of 15 residues. V was shortened by 4 bases and J by 8 bases, with 21 bases between the two germline ends. CDR3 protein: CASSTGTSTPSEAFF. In nucleotides, the CDR3 is TGCGCCAGCAGCACCGGGACATCCACCCCATCGGAAGCTTTCTTT.

V gene TRBV9 combines with J gene TRBJ1-1, with D uncertain. Germline V gives CDR1 SGDLS, CDR2 YYNGEE. The ends were cut back, 0 bases at V and 0 bases at J, with 9 bases in the middle. The CDR3 has 15 amino acids. The CDR3 bases are TGTGCCAGCAGCGTAGAACCCAGTCTGAACACTGAAGCTTTCTTT. The encoded protein is CASSVEPSLNTEAFF.

V and J are TRBV5-4 and TRBJ2-1; D is undetermined. This CDR3 region has 16 residues. Germline V gene lookup returns CDR1 SGHNT and CDR2 YYREEE (reference sequence). Trimming pared 3 bases from V and 0 bases from J, leaving 13 bases between. The DNA of the CDR3 is TGTGCCAGCAGCTACAACTCAGCGAGCTCCTACAATGAGCAGTTCTTC. Translated, it gives CASSYNSASSYNEQFF. Based on the CDR3 plus reference TRBV5-4 and TRBJ2-1, the full variable domain is ETGVTQSPTHLIKTRGQQVTLRCSSQSGHNTVSWYQQALGQGPQFIFQYYREEENGRGNFPPRFSGLQFPNYSSELNVNALELDDSALYLCASSYNSASSYNEQFFGPGTRLTVL.

The chain links TRBV19 to TRBJ2-1, with 7 bases matching TRBD1. J gave up 2 bases and V 5 bases, and 12 bases lay outside the gene matches. CDR1 LNHDA and CDR2 SQIVND come from the germline V gene (reference sequence). The CDR3 covers 17 residues. The CDR3 DNA reads as TGTGCCAGTAGTCGGAATGACAGGGCCAGACCCTACAATGAGCAGTTCTTC. Protein: CASSRNDRARPYNEQFF.

The V call is TRBV2, the J call TRBJ1-4, with D hard to call. The V end lost 4 bases, the J end lost 2 bases, and 11 bases lay between the germline ends. Germline-derived CDR1 and CDR2 are SNHLY and FYNNEI. The CDR3 spans 15 residues. The CDR3 nucleotides are TGTGCCAGCAGTGTATTAAAACTGACTAATGAAAAACTGTTTTTT. This codes for CASSVLKLTNEKLFF.

The rearrangement links TRBV7-9 to TRBJ1-1; TRBD1 agrees at 7 bases. In germline, CDR1 is SEHNR, CDR2 FQNEAQ (reference sequence). CDR3 size: 14 residues. The trim removed 5 bases at V and 4 bases at J, leaving 7 bases unmatched. The CDR3 sequence is CASSPQGFLTEAFF. CDR3 coding DNA: TGTGCCAGCAGCCCACAGGGGTTTCTCACTGAAGCTTTCTTT.

The chain employs TRBV29-1 and TRBJ2-1; 9 bases agree with TRBD1. The CDR3 runs 13 residues. Germline values: CDR1 SQVTM, CDR2 ANQGSEA. The V segment lost 7 bases and the J segment 5 bases; nucleotides outside the gene matches: 6. The CDR3 DNA sequence: TGCAGCGGGGGAGGACAGGGGAACAATGAGCAGTTCTTC. Translated, it gives CSGGGQGNNEQFF.

The J gene is TRBJ2-2, the V gene TRBV24-1; 7 nucleotides agree with TRBD1. The V segment lost 3 bases and the J segment 5 bases; nucleotides outside the gene matches: 8. This CDR3 has 16 amino acids. Germline V lookup: CDR1 KGHDR, CDR2 SFDVKD. The CDR3 loop is CATSDPRQGQTGELFF. The DNA of the CDR3 is TGTGCCACCAGTGATCCTCGACAGGGACAAACCGGGGAGCTGTTTTTT.

The gene calls are TRBV5-1 and TRBJ2-2; possible D gene TRBD2, 6 bases. This CDR3 spans 16 amino acids. Germline CDR1 is SGHRS and CDR2 is YFSETQ. Trimming took 0 bases from V and 3 from J, leaving 12 bases between them. CDR3 residues: CASSLAGDSDTGELFF. The CDR3 DNA reads TGCGCCAGCAGCTTGGCGGGGGATAGCGACACCGGGGAGCTGTTTTTT. Looking up the rest from reference TRBV5-1 and TRBJ2-2 gives the full variable domain: KAGVTQTPRYLIKTRGQQVTLSCSPISGHRSVSWYQQTPGQGLQFLFEYFSETQRNKGNFPGRFSGRQFSNSRSEMNVSTLELGDSALYLCASSLAGDSDTGELFFGEGSRLTVL.

The chain recombines TRBV13 with TRBJ2-7, with TRBD2 identical over 9 bases. This CDR3 spans 16 amino acids. Germline loops: CDR1 PRHDT, CDR2 FYEKMQ (reference sequence). V trimming: 5 bases; J trimming: 4 bases; junction bases outside the gene matches: 12. The CDR3 loop is CASSPASAGGRYEQYF. CDR3 in DNA: TGTGCCAGCAGCCCTGCTTCAGCGGGAGGAAGGTACGAGCAGTACTTC.

This chain links TRBV28 with TRBJ1-6; no firm D call. CDR3 length: 17 residues. The V end lost 3 bases, the J end lost 3 bases, and 15 bases lay between the germline ends. From germline, CDR1 is MDHEN and CDR2 SYDVKM. The CDR3 loop is CASSFSWGLDYNSPLHF. CDR3 in DNA: TGTGCCAGCAGTTTCAGTTGGGGTTTAGACTATAATTCACCCCTCCACTTT.

The V gene is TRBV5-4, the J gene TRBJ2-5; tentatively, D is TRBD1 (5 bases). V lost 1 base to trimming and J lost 2 bases, with 6 bases between them. The V gene's germline CDR1 is SGHNT and CDR2 YYREEE (reference sequence). This CDR3 is 13 amino acids long. The CDR3 reads CASSLRQQETQYF. The CDR3 DNA is TGTGCCAGCAGCTTGCGACAGCAAGAGACCCAGTACTTC.